This T cell receptor beta chain came from a study of T-cell memory formation after mild COVID-19. Study at large: Clusters were largely donor specific. Study results and caveats: While clones contracting from day 15 to 85 were balanced between CD4 and CD8, later expanders leaned CD4+. Contracting CD4+ clones sat mainly in CM and EM; CD8+ in EMRA.

The J segment lost 3 bases and the V segment lost 3 bases, leaving 12 bases of the junction unmatched. Germline V CDR1 and CDR2: LGHNA, YSLEER. The CDR3 spans 17 residues. With regard to this clonotype: What it binds is unknown.

5'RACE primed from the constant segment yielded TCR alpha and TCR beta cDNA libraries bearing sample barcodes and UMIs. TCRdb processed the 5' RACE reads anew with MiXCR; each CDR3 protein has one entry. The sample holds about 200,000 distinct CDR3 sequences; more than 15% are singletons and the top ten take about 2.1%. The sample was PBMCs or a T cell subset sorted from them (not recorded which). This receptor was taken from an adult woman who had mild COVID-19 (a few samples of this study predate the infection). Cell type and time point are not known. The chain combines TRBV4-3 with TRBJ1-2; 8 bases are shared with TRBD1. CDR3 in DNA: TGCGCCAGCAGCCACATCCGGAGAGGACAGGGAGACTATGGCTACACCTTC. Translated, it gives CASSHIRRGQGDYGYTF.